This T cell receptor beta chain was recorded in a study of blood T cell repertoires in COVID-19. The wider study: PBMCs, B-cell-depleted T cells, or T cells were the source of the cDNA or gDNA that made up the material.

Per the germline V gene, CDR1 is SQVTM and CDR2 is ANQGSEA. V was pared by 7 bases and J by 5 bases, with 8 bases of the junction left unmatched. This CDR3 is built from 13 residues. Ages ranged from 18 to 89 years, with residence in 24 US areas. Profiling relied on immunoSEQ multiplex PCR, and the TCRdb table lists in-frame clones only, not all of them. The sample gives about 400,000 clones, roughly 90% of which show up once; 0.9% to 1% is in the top ten. The sequenced sample was PBMCs or T cells enriched from blood (not recorded which). The source of this sequence is a woman aged 25 to 45 with acute COVID-19. The J gene is TRBJ2-5, the V gene TRBV29-1, with TRBD1 matching 9 bases. Written as DNA, the CDR3 is TGCAGCGCCGGACAGGGGATCGGGGAGACCCAGTACTTC. It codes for CSAGQGIGETQYF.